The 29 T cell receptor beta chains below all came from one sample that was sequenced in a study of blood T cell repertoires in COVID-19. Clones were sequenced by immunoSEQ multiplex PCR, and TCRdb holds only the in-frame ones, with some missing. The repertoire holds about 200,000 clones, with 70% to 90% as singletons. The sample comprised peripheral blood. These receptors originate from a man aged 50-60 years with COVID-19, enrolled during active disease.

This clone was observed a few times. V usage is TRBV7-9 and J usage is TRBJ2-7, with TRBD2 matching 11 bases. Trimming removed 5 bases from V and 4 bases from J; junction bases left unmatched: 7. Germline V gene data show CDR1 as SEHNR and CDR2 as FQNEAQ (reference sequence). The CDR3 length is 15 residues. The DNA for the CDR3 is TGTGCCAGCAGCCAACTAGCGGGAGAATTGTACGAGCAGTACTTC. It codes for CASSQLAGELYEQYF. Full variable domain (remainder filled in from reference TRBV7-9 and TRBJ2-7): DTGVSQNPRHKITKRGQNVTFRCDPISEHNRLYWYRQTLGQGPEFLTYFQNEAQLEKSRLLSDRFSAERPKGSFSTLEIQRTEQGDSAMYLCASSQLAGELYEQYFGPGTRLTVT.

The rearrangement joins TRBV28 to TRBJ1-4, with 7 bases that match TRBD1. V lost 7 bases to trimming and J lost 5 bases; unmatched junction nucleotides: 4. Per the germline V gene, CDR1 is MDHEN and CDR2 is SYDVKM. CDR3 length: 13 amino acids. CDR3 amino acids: CASTGQPNEKLFF. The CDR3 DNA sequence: TGTGCCAGCACGGGACAGCCGAATGAAAAACTGTTTTTT.

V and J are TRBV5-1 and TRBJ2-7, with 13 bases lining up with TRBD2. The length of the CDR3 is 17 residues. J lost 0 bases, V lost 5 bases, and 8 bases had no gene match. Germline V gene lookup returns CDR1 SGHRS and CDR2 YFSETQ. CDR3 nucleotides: TGCGCCAGCAGTTGGACTAGCGGGGGCAAAAGCTCCTACGAGCAGTACTTC. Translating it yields CASSWTSGGKSSYEQYF.

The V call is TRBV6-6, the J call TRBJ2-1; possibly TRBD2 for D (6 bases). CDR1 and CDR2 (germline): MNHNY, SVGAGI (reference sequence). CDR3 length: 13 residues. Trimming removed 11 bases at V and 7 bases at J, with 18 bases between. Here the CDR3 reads CACRDSPRNEQFF. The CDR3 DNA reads TGTGCCTGCCGGGACTCCCCTAGGAATGAGCAGTTCTTC.

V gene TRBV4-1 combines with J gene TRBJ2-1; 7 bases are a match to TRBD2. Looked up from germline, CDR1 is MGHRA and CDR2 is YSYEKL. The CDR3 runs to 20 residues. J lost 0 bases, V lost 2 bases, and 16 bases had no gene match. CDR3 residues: CASSQRGSLAETNSYNEQFF. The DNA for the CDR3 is TGCGCCAGCAGCCAAAGGGGATCCCTAGCGGAGACAAACTCCTACAATGAGCAGTTCTTC.

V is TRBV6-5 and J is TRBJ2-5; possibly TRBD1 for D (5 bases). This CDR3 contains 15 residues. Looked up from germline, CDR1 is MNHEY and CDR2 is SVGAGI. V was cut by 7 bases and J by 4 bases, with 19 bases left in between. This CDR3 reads CASKAPGLTGETQYF. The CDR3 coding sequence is TGTGCCAGCAAGGCCCCGGGTCTCACAGGAGAGACCCAGTACTTC.

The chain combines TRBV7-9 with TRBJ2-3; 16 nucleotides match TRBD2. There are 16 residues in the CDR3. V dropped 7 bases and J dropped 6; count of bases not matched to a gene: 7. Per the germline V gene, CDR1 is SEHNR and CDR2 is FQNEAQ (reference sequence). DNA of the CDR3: TGTGCCAGCAATGGTGGGACTAGCGGGGGGGCTGATACGCAGTATTTT. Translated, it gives CASNGGTSGGADTQYF. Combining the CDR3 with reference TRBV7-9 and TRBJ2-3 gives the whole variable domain DTGVSQNPRHKITKRGQNVTFRCDPISEHNRLYWYRQTLGQGPEFLTYFQNEAQLEKSRLLSDRFSAERPKGSFSTLEIQRTEQGDSAMYLCASNGGTSGGADTQYFGPGTRLTVL.

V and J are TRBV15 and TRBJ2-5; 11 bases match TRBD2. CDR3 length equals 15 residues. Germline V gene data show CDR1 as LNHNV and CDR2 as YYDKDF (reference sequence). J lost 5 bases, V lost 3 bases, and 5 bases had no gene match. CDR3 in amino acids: CATSRTSGTGETQYF. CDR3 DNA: TGTGCCACCAGCAGGACTAGCGGGACGGGGGAGACCCAGTACTTC.

CDR3 loop: CASRSFLTSTDTQYF. CDR3 sequence (DNA): TGCGCCAGCAGGAGCTTCCTAACTAGCACAGATACGCAGTATTTT. V gene TRBV5-1 combines with J gene TRBJ2-3, with D unresolved. Germline values: CDR1 SGHRS, CDR2 YFSETQ. CDR3 length: 15 amino acids. V lost 5 bases and J 0 bases, leaving 13 bases between the germline ends.

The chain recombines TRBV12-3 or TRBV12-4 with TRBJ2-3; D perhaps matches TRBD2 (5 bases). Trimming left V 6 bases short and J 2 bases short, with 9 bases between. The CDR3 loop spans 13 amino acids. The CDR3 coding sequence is TGTGCCAGCAGCCGGGATAACACAGATACGCAGTATTTT. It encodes CASSRDNTDTQYF.

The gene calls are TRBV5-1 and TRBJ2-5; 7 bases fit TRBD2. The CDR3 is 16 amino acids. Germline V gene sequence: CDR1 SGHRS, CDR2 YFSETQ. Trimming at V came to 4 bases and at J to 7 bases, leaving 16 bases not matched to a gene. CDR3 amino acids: CASSLHQERGGGTQYF. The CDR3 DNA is TGCGCCAGCAGCCTTCACCAAGAGCGGGGCGGCGGGACCCAGTACTTC.

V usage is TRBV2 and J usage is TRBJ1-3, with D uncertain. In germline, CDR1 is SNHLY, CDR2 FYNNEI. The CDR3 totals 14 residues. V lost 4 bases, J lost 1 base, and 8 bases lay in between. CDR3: CASSGGMSGNTIYF. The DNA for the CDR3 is TGTGCCAGCAGTGGAGGAATGTCTGGAAACACCATATATTTT.

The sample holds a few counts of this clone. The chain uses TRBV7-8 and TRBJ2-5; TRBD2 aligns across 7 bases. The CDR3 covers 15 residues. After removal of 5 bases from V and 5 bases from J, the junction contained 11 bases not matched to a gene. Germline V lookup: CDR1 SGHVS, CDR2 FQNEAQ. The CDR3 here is CASSLPAGSLETQYF. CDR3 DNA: TGTGCCAGCAGCCTACCAGCGGGATCCCTGGAGACCCAGTACTTC.

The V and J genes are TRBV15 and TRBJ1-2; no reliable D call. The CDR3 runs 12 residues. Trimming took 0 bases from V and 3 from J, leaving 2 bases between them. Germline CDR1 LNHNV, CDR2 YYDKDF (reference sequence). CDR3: CATSRDDYGYTF. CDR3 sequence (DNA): TGTGCCACCAGCAGAGACGACTATGGCTACACCTTC. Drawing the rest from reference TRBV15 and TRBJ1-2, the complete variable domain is DAMVIQNPRYQVTQFGKPVTLSCSQTLNHNVMYWYQQKSSQAPKLLFHYYDKDFNNEADTPDNFQSRRPNTSFCFLDIRSPGLGDTAMYLCATSRDDYGYTFGSGTRLTVV.

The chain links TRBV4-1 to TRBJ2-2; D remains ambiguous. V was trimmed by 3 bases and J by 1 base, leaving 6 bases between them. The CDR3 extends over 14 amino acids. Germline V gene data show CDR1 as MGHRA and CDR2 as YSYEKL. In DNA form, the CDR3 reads TGCGCCAGCAGCCATACAGAGAACACCGGGGAGCTGTTTTTT. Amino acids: CASSHTENTGELFF.

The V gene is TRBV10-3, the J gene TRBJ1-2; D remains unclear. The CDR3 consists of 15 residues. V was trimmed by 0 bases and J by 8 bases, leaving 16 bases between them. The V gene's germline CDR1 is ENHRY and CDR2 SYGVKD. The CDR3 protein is CAISESGRELGGYTF. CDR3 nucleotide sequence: TGTGCCATCAGTGAGTCCGGCCGAGAGCTCGGGGGCTACACCTTC.

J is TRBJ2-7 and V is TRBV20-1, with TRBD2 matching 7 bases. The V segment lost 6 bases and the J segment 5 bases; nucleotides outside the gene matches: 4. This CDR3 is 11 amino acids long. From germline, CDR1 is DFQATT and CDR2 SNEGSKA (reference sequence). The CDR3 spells CSAQLADEQYF. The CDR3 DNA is TGCAGTGCCCAGCTAGCGGACGAGCAGTACTTC.

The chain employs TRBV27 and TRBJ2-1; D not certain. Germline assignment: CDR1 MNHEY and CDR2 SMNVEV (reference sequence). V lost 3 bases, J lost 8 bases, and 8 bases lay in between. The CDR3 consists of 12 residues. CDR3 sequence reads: CASSFSSYEQFF. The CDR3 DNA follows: TGTGCCAGCAGTTTTTCTTCGTATGAGCAGTTCTTC.

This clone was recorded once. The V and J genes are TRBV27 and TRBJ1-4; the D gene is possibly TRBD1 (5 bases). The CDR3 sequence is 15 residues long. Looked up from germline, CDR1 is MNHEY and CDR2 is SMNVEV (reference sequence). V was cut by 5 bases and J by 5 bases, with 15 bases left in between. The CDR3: CASSATWGHNEKLFF. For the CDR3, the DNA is TGTGCCAGCAGTGCGACCTGGGGCCACAATGAAAAACTGTTTTTT.

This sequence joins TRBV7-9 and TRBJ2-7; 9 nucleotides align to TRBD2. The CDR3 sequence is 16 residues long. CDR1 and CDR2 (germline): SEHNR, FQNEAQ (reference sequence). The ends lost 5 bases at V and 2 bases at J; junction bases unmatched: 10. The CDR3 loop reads CASSPPSGTATYEQYF. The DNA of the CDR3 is TGTGCCAGCAGCCCTCCTAGCGGGACAGCTACCTACGAGCAGTACTTC.

CDR3 in amino acids: CASSPRVFDTEAFF. CDR3 in DNA: TGTGCCAGCTCACCCAGGGTTTTCGACACTGAAGCTTTCTTT. This sequence joins TRBV18 and TRBJ1-1, with D perhaps TRBD1 (5 bases). Germline V gene sequence: CDR1 KGHSH, CDR2 LQKENI. The CDR3 covers 14 residues. V lost 3 bases and J 3 bases, leaving 11 bases between the germline ends.

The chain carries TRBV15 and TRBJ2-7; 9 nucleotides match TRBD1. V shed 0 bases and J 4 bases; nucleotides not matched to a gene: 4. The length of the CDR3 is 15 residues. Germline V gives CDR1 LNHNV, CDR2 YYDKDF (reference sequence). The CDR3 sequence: CATSREDRGHYEQYF. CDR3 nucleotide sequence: TGTGCCACCAGCAGAGAGGACAGGGGCCATTACGAGCAGTACTTC.

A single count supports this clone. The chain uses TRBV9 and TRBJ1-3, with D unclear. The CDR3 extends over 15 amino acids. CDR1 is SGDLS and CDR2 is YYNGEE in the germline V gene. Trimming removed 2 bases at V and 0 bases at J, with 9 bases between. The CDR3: CASSVGEFSGNTIYF. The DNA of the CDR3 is TGTGCCAGCAGCGTGGGAGAATTCTCTGGAAACACCATATATTTT.

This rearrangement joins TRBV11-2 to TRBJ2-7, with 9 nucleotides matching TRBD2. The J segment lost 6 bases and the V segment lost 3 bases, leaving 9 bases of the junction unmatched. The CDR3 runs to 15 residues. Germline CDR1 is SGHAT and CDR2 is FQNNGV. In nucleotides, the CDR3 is TGTGCCAGCAGCTTCATCATGGGACTAGCCTCCGAGCAGTACTTC. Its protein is CASSFIMGLASEQYF. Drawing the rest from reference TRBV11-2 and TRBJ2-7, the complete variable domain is EAGVAQSPRYKIIEKRQSVAFWCNPISGHATLYWYQQILGQGPKLLIQFQNNGVVDDSQLPKDRFSAERLKGVDSTLKIQPAKLEDSAVYLCASSFIMGLASEQYFGPGTRLTVT.

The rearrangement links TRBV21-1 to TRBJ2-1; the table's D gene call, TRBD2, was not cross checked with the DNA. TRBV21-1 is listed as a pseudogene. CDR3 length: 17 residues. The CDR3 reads CASSDPQIAGGRDEQFF. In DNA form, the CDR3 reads TGTGCCAGCAGCGACCCACAGATAGCGGGAGGGCGGGATGAGCAGTTCTTC.

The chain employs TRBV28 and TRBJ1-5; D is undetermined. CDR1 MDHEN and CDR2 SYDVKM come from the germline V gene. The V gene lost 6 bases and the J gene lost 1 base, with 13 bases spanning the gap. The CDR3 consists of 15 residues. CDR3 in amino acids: CASRASIGSNQPQHF. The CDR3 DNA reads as TGTGCCAGCAGGGCTTCGATCGGGAGCAATCAGCCCCAGCATTTT.

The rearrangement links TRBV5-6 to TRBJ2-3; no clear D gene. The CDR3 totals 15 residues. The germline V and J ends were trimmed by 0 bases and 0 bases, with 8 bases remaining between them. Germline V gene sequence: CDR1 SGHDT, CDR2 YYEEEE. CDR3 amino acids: CASSLDIRSTDTQYF. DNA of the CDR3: TGTGCCAGCAGCTTGGACATCCGTAGCACAGATACGCAGTATTTT.

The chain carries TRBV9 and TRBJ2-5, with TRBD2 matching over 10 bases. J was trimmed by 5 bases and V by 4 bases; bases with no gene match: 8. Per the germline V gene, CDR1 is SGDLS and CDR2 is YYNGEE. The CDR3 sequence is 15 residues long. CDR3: CASSTSGGAVETQYF. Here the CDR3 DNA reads TGTGCCAGCAGCACGAGCGGGGGGGCCGTGGAGACCCAGTACTTC.

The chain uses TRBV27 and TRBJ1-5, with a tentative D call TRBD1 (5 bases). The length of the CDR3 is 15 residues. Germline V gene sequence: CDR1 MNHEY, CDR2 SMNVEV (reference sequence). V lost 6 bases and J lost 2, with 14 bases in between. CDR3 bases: TGTGCCAGCAGAGTCCTGGGGGGGGGCAATCAGCCCCAGCATTTT. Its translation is CASRVLGGGNQPQHF.